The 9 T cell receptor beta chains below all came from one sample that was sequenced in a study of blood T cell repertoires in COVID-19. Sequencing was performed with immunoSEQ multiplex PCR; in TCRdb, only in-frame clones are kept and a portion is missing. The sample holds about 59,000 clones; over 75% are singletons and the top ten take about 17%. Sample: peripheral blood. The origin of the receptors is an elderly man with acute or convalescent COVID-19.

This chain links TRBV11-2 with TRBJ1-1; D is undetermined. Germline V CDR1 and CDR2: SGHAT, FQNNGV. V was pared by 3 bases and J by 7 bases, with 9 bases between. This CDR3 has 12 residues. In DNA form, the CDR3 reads TGTGCCAGCAGCTTTTCGGAGAGTGAAGCTTTCTTT. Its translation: CASSFSESEAFF.

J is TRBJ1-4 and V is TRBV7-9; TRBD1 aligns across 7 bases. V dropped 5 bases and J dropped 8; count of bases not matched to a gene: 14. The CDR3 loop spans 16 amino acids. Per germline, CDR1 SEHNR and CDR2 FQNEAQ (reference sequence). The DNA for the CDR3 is TGTGCCAGCAGCCTTAACAGACAGGGAGCAGAGGAAAAACTGTTTTTT. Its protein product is CASSLNRQGAEEKLFF. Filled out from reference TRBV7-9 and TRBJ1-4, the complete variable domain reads DTGVSQNPRHKITKRGQNVTFRCDPISEHNRLYWYRQTLGQGPEFLTYFQNEAQLEKSRLLSDRFSAERPKGSFSTLEIQRTEQGDSAMYLCASSLNRQGAEEKLFFGSGTQLSVL.

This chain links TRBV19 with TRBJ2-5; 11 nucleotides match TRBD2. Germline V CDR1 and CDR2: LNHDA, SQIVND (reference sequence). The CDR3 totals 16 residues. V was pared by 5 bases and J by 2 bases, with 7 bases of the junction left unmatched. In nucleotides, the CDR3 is TGTGCCAGTAGTGGAACTAGCGGGGGCCCTCAAGAGACCCAGTACTTC. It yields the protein CASSGTSGGPQETQYF.

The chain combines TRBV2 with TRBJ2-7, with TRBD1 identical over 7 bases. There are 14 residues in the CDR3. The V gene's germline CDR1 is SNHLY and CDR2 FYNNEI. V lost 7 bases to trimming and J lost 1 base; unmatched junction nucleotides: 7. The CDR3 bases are TGTGCCAGCACCCCAACGACAGGGTCCTACGAGCAGTACTTC. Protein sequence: CASTPTTGSYEQYF. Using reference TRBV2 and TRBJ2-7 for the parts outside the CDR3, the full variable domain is EPEVTQTPSHQVTQMGQEVILRCVPISNHLYFYWYRQILGQKVEFLVSFYNNEISEKSEIFDDQFSVERPDGSNFTLKIRSTKLEDSAMYFCASTPTTGSYEQYFGPGTRLTVT.

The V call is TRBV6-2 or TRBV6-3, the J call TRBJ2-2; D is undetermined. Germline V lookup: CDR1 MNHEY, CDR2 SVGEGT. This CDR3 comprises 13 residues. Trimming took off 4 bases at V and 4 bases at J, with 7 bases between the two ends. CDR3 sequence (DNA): TGTGCCAGCAGTTCCGGTTCCACCGGGGAGCTGTTTTTT. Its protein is CASSSGSTGELFF.

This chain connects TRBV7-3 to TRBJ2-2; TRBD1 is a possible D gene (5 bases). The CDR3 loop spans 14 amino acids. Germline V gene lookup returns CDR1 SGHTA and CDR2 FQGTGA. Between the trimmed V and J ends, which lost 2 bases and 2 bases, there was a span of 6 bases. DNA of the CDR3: TGTGCCAGCAGCTTACAGGGTAACACCGGGGAGCTGTTTTTT. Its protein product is CASSLQGNTGELFF.

This CDR3 reads CASSLLAGDTQYF. The CDR3 coding sequence is TGTGCCAGCAGCTTGCTAGCGGGGGATACGCAGTATTTT. This chain joins TRBV11-2 and TRBJ2-3; 9 bases agree with TRBD2. The germline CDR1 and CDR2 sequences are SGHAT and FQNNGV. The CDR3 sequence is 13 residues long. Germline trimming cut 3 bases from V and 6 bases from J; bases unmatched to any gene: 1.

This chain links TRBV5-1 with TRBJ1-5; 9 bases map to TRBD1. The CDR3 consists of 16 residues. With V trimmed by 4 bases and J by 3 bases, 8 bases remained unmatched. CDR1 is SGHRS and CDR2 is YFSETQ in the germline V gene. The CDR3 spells CASSIGTGRDNQPQHF. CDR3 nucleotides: TGCGCCAGCAGCATCGGGACAGGGCGAGACAATCAGCCCCAGCATTTT.

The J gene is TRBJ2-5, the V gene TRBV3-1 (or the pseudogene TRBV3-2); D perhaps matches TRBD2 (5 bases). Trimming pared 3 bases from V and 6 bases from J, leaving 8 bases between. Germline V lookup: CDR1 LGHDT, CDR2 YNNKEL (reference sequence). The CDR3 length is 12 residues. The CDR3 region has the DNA TGTGCCAGCAGCCAGGGCGGGCAGACCCAGTACTTC. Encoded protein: CASSQGGQTQYF.